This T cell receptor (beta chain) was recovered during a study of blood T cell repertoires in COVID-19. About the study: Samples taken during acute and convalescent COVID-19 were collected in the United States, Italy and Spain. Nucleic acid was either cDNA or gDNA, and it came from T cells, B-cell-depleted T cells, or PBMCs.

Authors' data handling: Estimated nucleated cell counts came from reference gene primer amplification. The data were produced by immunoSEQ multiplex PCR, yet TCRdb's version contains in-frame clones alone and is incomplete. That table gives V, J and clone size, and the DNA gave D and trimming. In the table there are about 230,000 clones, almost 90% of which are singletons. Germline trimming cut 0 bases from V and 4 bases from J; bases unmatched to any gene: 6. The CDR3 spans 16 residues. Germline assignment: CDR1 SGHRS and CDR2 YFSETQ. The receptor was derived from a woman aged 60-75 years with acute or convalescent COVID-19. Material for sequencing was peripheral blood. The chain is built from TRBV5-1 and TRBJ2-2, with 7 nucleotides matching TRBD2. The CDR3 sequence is CASSLGAGVGTGELFF. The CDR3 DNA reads TGCGCCAGCAGCTTGGGCGCGGGAGTCGGCACCGGGGAGCTGTTTTTT.